This TCR beta chain appears in the sequencing data of a study of cytomegalovirus exposure and HLA in healthy donors (dated by TCRdb to the late 2010s). About the investigation overall: An earlier analysis of some 600 of the donors reported 250 to 350 Gb of sequence data and approximately 120 million unique TCR beta sequences obtained from 180 million or so T cells. Of the 398 genotyped donors, about 80% fell in the genetic ancestry cluster associated with self-reported Caucasian donors. A separate validation cohort of 100 to 150 different subjects was used in addition to the approximately 700-subject first cohort. An earlier analysis of about 620 of the donors applied high-throughput TCR beta sequencing to assess whether each TCR beta V gene segment acted as functional or pseudogenic. On average, about 200,000 unique TCR beta nucleotide sequences were sequenced per donor among roughly 430 genotyped donors of the cohort, with 15% to 20% of those sequences being non-productive. High-throughput TCR immunosequencing, statistical association of individual TCRs with disease status, and machine learning were combined to predict cytomegalovirus infection status. A later analysis re-analyzed previously published TCR beta repertoires from 550 to 700 donors and added high-resolution HLA genotyping to study TCR occurrence patterns. Alongside the repertoire data, information on donor age, sex, ethnicity and CMV serostatus was compiled. Rather than drawing on any new phenotypic data, the later analysis identified candidate immune exposures from TCR beta sequences and the way those sequences occurred across donors. The T cell repertoires of 666 subjects were profiled by immunosequencing and related to cytomegalovirus serostatus. HLA typing included class I and class II loci at four-digit resolution. Genome-wide SNP genotypes for about 65% of the 666 donors were used in a later genetic analysis, which treated that subset as a discovery cohort. Roughly 5 DR-DQ haplotypes were handled as single units for association and clustering, since linkage in the cohort was strong. About 320 gigabases of sequencing data and around 87 million unique TCR sequences were included in an early release covering 550 to 650 HLA-typed donors. Every discovery cohort repertoire had been produced on one sequencing platform. The number of donors typed differed by locus, with roughly 620-640 for A, B, C, DRB1 and DQB1, 522 for DQA1, over 600 for DPA1, and roughly 450 for DPB1. The study aimed to test whether cataloging public T cell receptors could reveal signatures of past pathogen exposure. Here is what the overall study found, with its caveats: A further reported finding was that TCR beta sequences accurately predicted the HLA-A and HLA-B alleles for most subjects in the first cohort. A later analysis found that most CMV-associated TCR beta chains appeared HLA-restricted, with HLA associations seemingly driven largely by CMV exposure. Some IMGT-functional V segments, including TRBV6-2 and TRBV6-3, could not be told apart with the 87-base-pair reads, so those segments were excluded. The authors suggested that the approach could potentially be generalized to other disease states and immunological phenotypes. A later genetic analysis associated a missense DCLRE1C variant with V-gene and J-gene trimming of TCR beta chains, and an independent cohort replicated the association. The only immune exposure information available for the cohort was CMV serostatus. In a later analysis, TCR association rates were found to vary across HLA loci, with the most associated TCRs seen for DRB1 alleles and the fewest for HLA-C alleles. A few of the identified cytomegalovirus-associated TCR beta chains were confirmed in vitro to be specific for cytomegalovirus antigens. A group of highly shared sequence variants was considered likely to be a technical artifact of the sequencing pipeline. Presence/absence analyses assumed roughly uniform sequencing depth across donors, an assumption that may not hold. A later analysis found that HLA-associated TCR beta chains were more clonally expanded and had lower generation probabilities than equally common non-associated chains. In this cohort, only TCR beta chains were sequenced, and detectable features were limited by the absence of alpha or paired-chain data. According to a later genetic analysis, donors in an Asian-associated ancestry cluster had fewer N-insertions in productive TCRs than the roughly 700-donor mean. Strong co-occurrence of HLA alleles, especially DR and DQ, made assigning TCR associations to individual alleles difficult. While some public TCRs were present in many individuals, most TCR sequences turned up only very rarely across donors. A later analysis associated about 17,000 TCR beta sequences with specific HLA alleles at a false discovery rate of 0.05. Some 15 rarely observed V segments, including chromosome 9 orphons, were excluded from the earlier analysis of about 600 of the donors because counts were too low. In both the original and validation cohorts, the classifier was reported to diagnose cytomegalovirus status with high specificity and sensitivity. The study listed 164 TCR beta chains as associated with cytomegalovirus. A later analysis reported that several top co-occurrence clusters appeared linked to parvovirus B19, influenza, CMV and Epstein-Barr virus. Linkage disequilibrium might explain the correlated functional status among segregating V segments, but an unknown experimental factor could not be ruled out. Because some donors lacked HLA typing at each locus, the association tests relied only on the typed subset. In an earlier analysis of fewer than 700 of the donors, most TCR beta V segments appeared in productive rearrangements about 87% or about 30% of the time, broadly matching IMGT annotations.

The cohort was made up of about 610 healthy bone marrow donors. At the time of sampling, every cohort member was nominally healthy, though immune exposures that went unrecorded were likely present. The donor tested CMV seropositive, placing the donor among the roughly 300 seropositive members of the cohort. Every donor gave a peripheral blood sample, and the peripheral blood mononuclear cells from that sample were used for TCR beta sequencing. Genomic DNA was extracted from the blood cell samples with the Qiagen DNeasy Blood Extraction Kit. V was cut back by 7 bases and J by 6 bases, leaving a gap of 17 bases between them. The germline V gene provides CDR1 SGHRS and CDR2 YFSETQ. Reading from cysteine to phenylalanine, the CDR3 counts 14 amino acids. Solely the CDR3 DNA is kept, with 42 bases framed from the first base. Worth noting for this clone: The target of this receptor is not known. Base qualities are not recorded, but no much larger clone differs from it by a single base.

The library was built by means of the immunoSEQ multiplex PCR assay. For the multiplex PCR, a mixture combining 60 forward primers for TCR Vbeta segments and 13 reverse primers for TCR Jbeta segments was used. The CDR3 region of rearranged TCR beta genes was amplified from genomic DNA by a multiplex PCR assay. The Illumina HiSeq System was used to sequence the amplified TCR beta libraries as 87-base-pair reads. Under the source paper's analysis protocol: Across the 670 or so repertoires, a later analysis counted roughly 84 million unique TCR beta chains, 9 million to 14 million of which were shared by at least two donors. To remove PCR and sequencing errors, raw reads were error-corrected and collapsed into unique sequences using a nearest-neighbor algorithm that merged closely related sequences. To assign V, D and J gene segments, CDR3 sequences were aligned to IMGT reference sequences. For a sequence to be retained, at least a six-nucleotide match to both a V gene segment and a J gene segment was required. A rearrangement counted as productive if the CDR3 had no stop codons and remained in frame with V and J, and every other rearrangement counted as non-productive. CDR3 was defined according to IMGT convention as the region running from the second conserved V-encoded cysteine to the conserved J-encoded phenylalanine. The earlier analysis of about 530 of the donors excluded any sequence lacking an unambiguous match to a single V gene segment. In an earlier analysis of approximately 500 of the donors, a V segment was called functional when productive rearrangements were above 56.7%, and segregating when the standard deviation between donors exceeded 5%. A statistical classification framework was developed to diagnose cytomegalovirus status using the catalog of TCR beta chain sequences. In a later analysis, TCR nucleotide sequences were compared against IMGT/GENE-DB human TR gene sequences so that V and J genes could be assigned. Using the TCRdist pipeline, a later analysis assigned CDR3 sequences along with most-parsimonious VDJ recombination scenarios. In a later analysis, each TCR beta chain was defined by its CDR3 amino acid sequence together with its V-gene family, and reads without a unique V-gene family were excluded. As a way to deal with suspected cross-contamination and a sequencing artifact, a later analysis dropped hundreds of nucleotide sequences that were highly shared and had low generation probability. A later analysis calculated a clonal expansion index for each public chain from normalized within-repertoire ranks of inferred template counts. In a later analysis, generation probabilities were computed using a VDJ recombination model fitted to out-of-frame rearrangements, and the results were checked against IGoR. A later analysis scored TCR-TCR, TCR-HLA and TCR-CMV co-occurrence with hypergeometric tests, applying a repertoire-size bias correction to TCR pairs. False discovery rates were estimated in a later analysis by permuting HLA or CMV assignments 20 times. A later analysis grouped co-occurring TCRs with DBSCAN, adding TCRdist sequence similarity when clustering within HLA-allele-positive subsets. Repertoires with fewer than 30,000 or more than 120,000 public chains were left out of co-occurrence clustering, as were about 5 repertoires with anomalous nucleotide sharing. TCRdb provides this immuneACCESS table in a form limited to in-frame rearrangements. Some clones are lacking; in checked studies, under half of them reflect an unresolved V gene, and why the rest are absent is not known. The D gene and trimming were derived from the DNA, and the V and J assignments and clone size from that table. For this sample there are some 100,000 clones; 79% appear just once. Clones ranked in the top ten supply over 2.5% of the sample.

The chain is made from TRBV5-1 and TRBJ2-1; the D region possibly corresponds to TRBD2 (6 bases align). This TCR was sampled from a male donor in good health and CMV-seropositive. The specimen was PBMCs. CDR3 sequence: CASYVGGTSNEQFF. The DNA sequence is as follows: TGCGCCAGCTACGTGGGGGGAACTTCCAATGAGCAGTTCTTC. Joined to the reference TRBV5-1 and TRBJ2-1 proteins, this CDR3 gives the full variable domain: KAGVTQTPRYLIKTRGQQVTLSCSPISGHRSVSWYQQTPGQGLQFLFEYFSETQRNKGNFPGRFSGRQFSNSRSEMNVSTLELGDSALYLCASYVGGTSNEQFFGPGTRLTVL.